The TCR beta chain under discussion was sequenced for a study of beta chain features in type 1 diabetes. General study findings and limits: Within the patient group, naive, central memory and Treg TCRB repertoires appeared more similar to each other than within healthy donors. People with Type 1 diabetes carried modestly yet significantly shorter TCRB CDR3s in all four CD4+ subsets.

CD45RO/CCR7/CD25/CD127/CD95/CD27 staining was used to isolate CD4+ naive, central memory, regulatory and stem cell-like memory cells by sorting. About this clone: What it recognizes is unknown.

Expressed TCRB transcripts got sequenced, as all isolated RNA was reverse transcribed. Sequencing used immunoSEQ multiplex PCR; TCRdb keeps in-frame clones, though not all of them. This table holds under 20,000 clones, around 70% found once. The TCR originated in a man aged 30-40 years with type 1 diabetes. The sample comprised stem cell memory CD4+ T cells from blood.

CDR3 DNA: TGTGCCAGCAGCCGTAATGAGGGCCACGAGCAGTACTTC. Amino acids: CASSRNEGHEQYF. The chain couples TRBV7-2 to TRBJ2-7; weak D call: TRBD2 (5 bases). Trimming stripped 5 bases from V and 5 bases from J, with 13 bases between. Germline-derived CDR1 and CDR2 are SGHTA and FQGNSA. This CDR3 has 13 residues.